This T cell receptor (beta chain) was documented in a study of OX40 agonist ivuxolimab in advanced cancers. V lost 5 bases and J lost 12, with 13 bases in between. This CDR3 comprises 12 residues. Germline V gene lookup returns CDR1 SGHTA and CDR2 FQGNSA. Generated by immunoSEQ multiplex PCR, the TCRdb table keeps only in-frame clones and is missing some. The data show more than 80,000 clones, with about nine tenths seen just once and 0.48% held by the top ten. The receptor was derived from an adult with an advanced solid tumor such as melanoma, head and neck, liver or kidney cancer. The sequences come from CD4+ or CD8+ T cells sorted from blood, collected in a trial of the OX40 agonist ivuxolimab. The rearrangement uses TRBV7-2 and TRBJ1-4; possible D gene TRBD1, 6 bases. The DNA for the CDR3 is TGTGCCAGCAGCGCAAACAGGGTAGAACTGTTTTTT. It encodes CASSANRVELFF. The full variable domain, rest sourced from reference TRBV7-2 and TRBJ1-4, is GAGVSQSPSNKVTEKGKDVELRCDPISGHTALYWYRQSLGQGLEFLIYFQGNSAPDKSGLPSDRFSAERTGGSVSTLTIQRTQQEDSAVYLCASSANRVELFFGSGTQLSVL.